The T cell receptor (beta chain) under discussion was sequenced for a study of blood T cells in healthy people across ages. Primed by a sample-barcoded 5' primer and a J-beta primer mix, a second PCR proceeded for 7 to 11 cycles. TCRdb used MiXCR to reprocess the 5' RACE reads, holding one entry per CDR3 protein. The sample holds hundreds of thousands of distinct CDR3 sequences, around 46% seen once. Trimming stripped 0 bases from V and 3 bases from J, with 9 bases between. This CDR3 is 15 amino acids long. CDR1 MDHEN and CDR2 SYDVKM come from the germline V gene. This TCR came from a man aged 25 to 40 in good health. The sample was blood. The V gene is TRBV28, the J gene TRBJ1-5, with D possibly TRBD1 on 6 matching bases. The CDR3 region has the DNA TGTGCCAGCAGTTTATGGGCAGGGGTCAATCAGCCCCAGCATTTT. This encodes CASSLWAGVNQPQHF.